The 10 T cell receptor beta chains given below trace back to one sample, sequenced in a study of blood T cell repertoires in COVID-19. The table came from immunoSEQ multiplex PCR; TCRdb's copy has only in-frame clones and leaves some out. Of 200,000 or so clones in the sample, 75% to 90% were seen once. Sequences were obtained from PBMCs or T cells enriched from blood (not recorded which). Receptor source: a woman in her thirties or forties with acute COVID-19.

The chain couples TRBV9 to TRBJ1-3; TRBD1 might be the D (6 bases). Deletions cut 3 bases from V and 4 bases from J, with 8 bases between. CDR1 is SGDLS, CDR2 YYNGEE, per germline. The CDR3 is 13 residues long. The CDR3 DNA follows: TGTGCCAGCAGCGAGGACAGCGGAAACACCATATATTTT. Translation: CASSEDSGNTIYF.

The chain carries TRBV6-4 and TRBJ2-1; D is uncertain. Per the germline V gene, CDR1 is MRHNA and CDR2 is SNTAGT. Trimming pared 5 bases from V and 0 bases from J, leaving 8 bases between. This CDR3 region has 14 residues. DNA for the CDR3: TGTGCCAGCAGTATCACGAGCTCCTACAATGAGCAGTTCTTC. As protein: CASSITSSYNEQFF.

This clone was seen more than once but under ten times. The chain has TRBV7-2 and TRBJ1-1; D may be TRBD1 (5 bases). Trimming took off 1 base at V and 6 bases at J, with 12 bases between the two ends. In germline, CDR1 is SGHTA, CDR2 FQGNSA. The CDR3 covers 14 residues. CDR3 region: CASSLVAGRAEAFF. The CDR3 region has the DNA TGTGCCAGCAGCTTAGTGGCGGGGCGTGCTGAAGCTTTCTTT. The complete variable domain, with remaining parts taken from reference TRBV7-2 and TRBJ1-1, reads GAGVSQSPSNKVTEKGKDVELRCDPISGHTALYWYRQSLGQGLEFLIYFQGNSAPDKSGLPSDRFSAERTGGSVSTLTIQRTQQEDSAVYLCASSLVAGRAEAFFGQGTRLTVV.

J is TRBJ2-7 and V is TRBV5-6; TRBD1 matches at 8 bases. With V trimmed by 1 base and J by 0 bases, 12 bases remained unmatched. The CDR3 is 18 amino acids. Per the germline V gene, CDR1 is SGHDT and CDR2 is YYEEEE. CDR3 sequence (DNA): TGTGCCAGCAGCTTGCTAGACCCCGGACAGGGAAGCTCCTACGAGCAGTACGTC. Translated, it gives CASSLLDPGQGSSYEQYV.

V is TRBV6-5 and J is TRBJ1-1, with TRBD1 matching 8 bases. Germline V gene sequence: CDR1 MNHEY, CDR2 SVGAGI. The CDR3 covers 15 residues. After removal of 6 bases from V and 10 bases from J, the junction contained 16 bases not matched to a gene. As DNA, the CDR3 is TGTGCCAGCAGGCCGGACAGGGCGAGAAAAGGGATAGCTTTCTTT. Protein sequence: CASRPDRARKGIAFF.

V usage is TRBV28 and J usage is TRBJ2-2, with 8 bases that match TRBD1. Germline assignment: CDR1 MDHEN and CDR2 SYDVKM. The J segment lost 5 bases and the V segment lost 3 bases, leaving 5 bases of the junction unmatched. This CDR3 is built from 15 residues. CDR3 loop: CASSFLGQGTGELFF. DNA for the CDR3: TGTGCCAGCAGTTTTCTCGGACAGGGAACCGGGGAGCTGTTTTTT.

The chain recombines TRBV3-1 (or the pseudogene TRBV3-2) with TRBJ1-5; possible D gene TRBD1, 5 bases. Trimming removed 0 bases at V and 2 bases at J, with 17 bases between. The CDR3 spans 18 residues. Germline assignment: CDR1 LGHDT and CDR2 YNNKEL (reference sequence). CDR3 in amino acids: CASSQDLRGIGGNQPQHF. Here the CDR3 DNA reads TGTGCCAGCAGCCAAGATCTGCGGGGCATAGGTGGCAATCAGCCCCAGCATTTT.

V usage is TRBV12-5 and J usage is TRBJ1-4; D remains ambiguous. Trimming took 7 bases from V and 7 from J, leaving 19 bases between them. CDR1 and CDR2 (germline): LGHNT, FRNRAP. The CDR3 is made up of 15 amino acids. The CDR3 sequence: CASALGEAVGEKLFF. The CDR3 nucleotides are TGTGCTAGTGCCCTCGGGGAGGCGGTGGGTGAAAAACTGTTTTTT. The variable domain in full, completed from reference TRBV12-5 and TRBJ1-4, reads DARVTQTPRHKVTEMGQEVTMRCQPILGHNTVFWYRQTMMQGLELLAYFRNRAPLDDSGMPKDRFSAEMPDATLATLKIQPSEPRDSAVYFCASALGEAVGEKLFFGSGTQLSVL.

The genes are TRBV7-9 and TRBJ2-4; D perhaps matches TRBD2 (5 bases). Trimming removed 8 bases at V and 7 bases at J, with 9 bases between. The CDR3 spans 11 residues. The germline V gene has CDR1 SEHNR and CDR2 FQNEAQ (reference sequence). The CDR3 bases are TGTGCCAGCTCTTCGGGGAACATTCAGTACTTC. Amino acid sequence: CASSSGNIQYF.

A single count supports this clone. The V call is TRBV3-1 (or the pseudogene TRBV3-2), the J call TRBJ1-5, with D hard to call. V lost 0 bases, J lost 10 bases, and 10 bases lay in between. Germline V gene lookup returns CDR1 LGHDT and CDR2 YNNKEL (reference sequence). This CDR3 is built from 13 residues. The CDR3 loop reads CASSQEQALPQHF. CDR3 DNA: TGTGCCAGCAGCCAAGAGCAGGCTTTACCCCAGCATTTT.